The next 23 T cell receptor beta chains were all read from a single sample in a study of human T cells and chemical hapten exposure (dated by TCRdb to the early 2020s). Library generation was performed with RACE. TCRdb names NextSeq 500 as the instrument used. Clones were called with MiXCR by TCRdb after fastp trimmed the public reads at Q25, and only in-frame beta chains were retained. Records with the same CDR3 protein are collapsed into one entry carrying the most frequent genes and DNA. The sample table lists more than 80,000 distinct CDR3 sequences, approximately 8% of them with a count of one. The ten largest clones represent roughly 1.4% of the sample. Sample time point, as interpreted from the label and publication: patch test 1, 2 weeks after DPC sensitization. The sample's treatment or condition label, decoded: therapeutic diphenylcyclopropenone sensitization with weekly scalp DPC. Specimen: whole blood, collected in connection with sensitization to the hapten diphenylcyclopropenone (DPC). The source is a woman aged 25-40 years with alopecia areata. Some clones in this sample may be carry-over from other donors' samples.

The rearrangement joins TRBV6-5 to TRBJ1-1; D gene ambiguous. Germline CDR1 and CDR2: MNHEY and SVGAGI. Trimming pared 6 bases from V and 1 base from J, leaving 6 bases between. This CDR3 region has 12 residues. The CDR3 loop reads CASRFKNTEAFF. In nucleotides, the CDR3 is TGTGCCAGCAGGTTTAAGAACACTGAAGCTTTCTTT.

J is TRBJ2-5 and V is TRBV5-1; 11 bases map to TRBD2. Germline V gene sequence: CDR1 SGHRS, CDR2 YFSETQ. V dropped 4 bases and J dropped 5; count of bases not matched to a gene: 10. CDR3 size: 16 residues. CDR3 loop: CASSRTSGGPSETQYF. The CDR3 nucleotides are TGCGCCAGCAGCCGTACTAGCGGGGGACCTTCGGAGACCCAGTACTTC.

This clonotype has only a few counts. The rearrangement uses TRBV2 and TRBJ2-3; D not certain. V gave up 5 bases and J gave up 5 bases, with 8 bases separating them. The length of the CDR3 is 12 residues. Germline V gene lookup returns CDR1 SNHLY and CDR2 FYNNEI. The CDR3 spells CASSTVGDTQYF. The CDR3 region has the DNA TGTGCCAGCAGTACGGTCGGAGATACGCAGTATTTT. The entire variable domain, with the rest obtained from reference TRBV2 and TRBJ2-3, is as follows: EPEVTQTPSHQVTQMGQEVILRCVPISNHLYFYWYRQILGQKVEFLVSFYNNEISEKSEIFDDQFSVERPDGSNFTLKIRSTKLEDSAMYFCASSTVGDTQYFGPGTRLTVL.

This clonotype was observed a few times. This chain links TRBV25-1 with TRBJ2-3; D gene unclear. Deletions cut 8 bases from V and 2 bases from J, with 11 bases between. The CDR3 extends over 13 amino acids. The germline gives CDR1 MGHDK, CDR2 SYGVNS. CDR3 loop: CASGITNTDTQYF. The CDR3 DNA reads as TGTGCCAGCGGTATAACAAACACAGATACGCAGTATTTT.

The sample holds many counts of this clonotype. The chain employs TRBV7-9 and TRBJ2-4; a weak D match, TRBD2 (5 bases). The germline CDR1 and CDR2 sequences are SEHNR and FQNEAQ (reference sequence). The CDR3 extends over 16 amino acids. Trimming shortened V by 5 bases and J by 0 bases, and 14 bases separated the two germline ends. The CDR3 bases are TGTGCCAGCAGCCCTACACTAGTGAAAGCCAAAAACATTCAGTACTTC. Its protein is CASSPTLVKAKNIQYF. Using reference TRBV7-9 and TRBJ2-4 for the parts outside the CDR3, the full variable domain is DTGVSQNPRHKITKRGQNVTFRCDPISEHNRLYWYRQTLGQGPEFLTYFQNEAQLEKSRLLSDRFSAERPKGSFSTLEIQRTEQGDSAMYLCASSPTLVKAKNIQYFGAGTRLSVL.

The V and J genes are TRBV6-5 and TRBJ1-4; possibly TRBD1 for D (5 bases). V was cut by 6 bases and J by 3 bases, with 8 bases left in between. CDR1 and CDR2 (germline): MNHEY, SVGAGI. There are 13 residues in the CDR3. CDR3 in amino acids: CASSGGANEKLFF. In DNA, the CDR3 is TGTGCCAGCAGCGGAGGGGCTAATGAAAAACTGTTTTTT.

This chain joins TRBV10-3 and TRBJ2-3; no clear D. Germline V gene lookup returns CDR1 ENHRY and CDR2 SYGVKD. CDR3 length equals 12 residues. Trimming pared 8 bases from V and 0 bases from J, leaving 6 bases between. CDR3 residues: CAIRSSTDTQYF. The CDR3 bases are TGTGCCATCCGCTCTAGCACAGATACGCAGTATTTT.

The table lists this clonotype with a few counts. The V and J genes are TRBV30 and TRBJ1-6, with 8 bases aligning to TRBD1. Germline CDR1 GTSNPN, CDR2 SVGIG (reference sequence). This CDR3 has 14 residues. The trim removed 5 bases at V and 7 bases at J, leaving 7 bases unmatched. CDR3 sequence (DNA): TGTGCCTGGGAAGGAGGACAGGGCAATTCACCCCTCCACTTT. Translated, it gives CAWEGGQGNSPLHF.

V usage is TRBV20-1 and J usage is TRBJ2-3, with D possibly TRBD2 on 6 matching bases. The CDR3 covers 14 residues. Germline lookup yields CDR1 DFQATT and CDR2 SNEGSKA (reference sequence). V gave up 5 bases and J gave up 0 bases, with 12 bases separating them. CDR3 nucleotides: TGCAGTGCTCCGGGGGTCTCGAGCACAGATACGCAGTATTTT. This gives the protein CSAPGVSSTDTQYF.

There are many counts of this clonotype. The V call is TRBV20-1, the J call TRBJ1-1; no firm D call. CDR1 DFQATT and CDR2 SNEGSKA come from the germline V gene (reference sequence). V lost 4 bases, J lost 4 bases, and 13 bases lay in between. This CDR3 spans 13 amino acids. The CDR3 loop reads CSATDSLSTEAFF. In DNA, the CDR3 is TGCAGTGCTACGGACTCACTGAGCACTGAAGCTTTCTTT.

This clonotype came up many times. The chain carries TRBV6-1 and TRBJ1-1; tentative D call: TRBD1 (5 bases). V was shortened by 3 bases and J by 6 bases, with 14 bases between the two germline ends. CDR3 length: 14 amino acids. CDR1 MNHNS and CDR2 SASEGT come from the germline V gene. The CDR3 here is CASSEPTGRSEAFF. CDR3 sequence (DNA): TGTGCCAGCAGTGAGCCAACGGGGCGGTCTGAAGCTTTCTTT.

This clonotype showed up many times. CDR3 sequence: CSASGTANTEAFF. CDR3 nucleotide sequence: TGCAGTGCTAGCGGGACTGCAAACACTGAAGCTTTCTTT. The chain uses TRBV20-1 and TRBJ1-1; D possibly corresponds to TRBD1 (5 bases). V lost 3 bases, J lost 2 bases, and 10 bases lay in between. Germline V gives CDR1 DFQATT, CDR2 SNEGSKA (reference sequence). The length of the CDR3 is 13 residues.

The table lists this clonotype with a few counts. The chain recombines TRBV6-5 with TRBJ1-4, with TRBD1 matching over 7 bases. Per germline, CDR1 MNHEY and CDR2 SVGAGI. CDR3 size: 16 residues. The V gene end was trimmed by 2 bases and the J gene end by 8 bases; junction bases not matched to a gene: 11. CDR3 amino acids: CASSYSQAGGYEKLFF. The CDR3 DNA is TGTGCCAGCAGTTACAGTCAGGCAGGGGGATACGAAAAACTGTTTTTT.

The chain combines TRBV5-1 with TRBJ1-3; unclear D gene. Per germline, CDR1 SGHRS and CDR2 YFSETQ. This CDR3 region has 15 residues. V lost 4 bases and J lost 0, with 11 bases in between. CDR3 in DNA: TGCGCCAGCAGCCCTGAGTTGCACTCTGGAAACACCATATATTTT. It yields the protein CASSPELHSGNTIYF.

This clonotype was recorded at least ten times. The chain combines TRBV29-1 with TRBJ2-6; either TRBD1 or TRBD2 may fit D (5 bases each). Germline assignment: CDR1 SQVTM and CDR2 ANQGSEA. The CDR3 runs to 17 residues. The V end was cut by 3 bases, the J end by 0 bases, with 15 bases between. The CDR3 spells CSVDPGTDSSGANVLTF. In DNA form, the CDR3 reads TGCAGCGTTGATCCTGGGACGGATAGCTCTGGGGCCAACGTCCTGACTTTC.

Ten or more counts support this clonotype. This sequence joins TRBV12-3 or TRBV12-4 and TRBJ2-1, with 8 bases identical to TRBD2. The trim removed 4 bases at V and 2 bases at J, leaving 1 base unmatched. The CDR3 loop spans 14 amino acids. The CDR3 DNA is TGTGCCAGCAGTTCGGGGGGGCCCTACAATGAGCAGTTCTTC. The encoded protein is CASSSGGPYNEQFF.

At least ten counts were recorded for this clonotype. The V call is TRBV10-2, the J call TRBJ2-7; D may be TRBD2 (5 bases). V was pared by 6 bases and J by 5 bases, with 20 bases between. Germline values: CDR1 WSHSY, CDR2 SAAADI. The CDR3 has 15 residues. The DNA for the CDR3 is TGCGCCAGCAGGCCTCTTTTTGGGGAGTCTAACGAGCAGTACTTC. It translates to CASRPLFGESNEQYF.

This clonotype showed up many times. The gene calls are TRBV7-3 and TRBJ2-5, with D perhaps matching TRBD1 or TRBD2 (5 bases each). The CDR3 has 15 amino acids. The V gene's germline CDR1 is SGHTA and CDR2 FQGTGA. Trimming pared 2 bases from V and 1 base from J, leaving 11 bases between. CDR3 loop: CASSLGAGLQETQYF. The DNA of the CDR3 is TGTGCCAGCAGCTTAGGGGCGGGCCTCCAAGAGACCCAGTACTTC.

This clonotype has just a few counts. The chain is built from TRBV6-1 and TRBJ2-7; 8 positions agree with TRBD1. Germline V gene lookup returns CDR1 MNHNS and CDR2 SASEGT. This CDR3 has 11 amino acids. V was clipped by 9 bases and J by 5 bases; unmatched bases: 3. The CDR3 DNA sequence: TGTGCCAGTTCACAGGGGGACGAGCAGTACTTC. It specifies CASSQGDEQYF.

This clonotype has a handful of counts. The chain recombines TRBV10-3 with TRBJ2-1, with TRBD1 matching 8 bases. J gave up 6 bases and V 10 bases, and 20 bases lay outside the gene matches. This CDR3 spans 17 amino acids. The germline V gene has CDR1 ENHRY and CDR2 SYGVKD. This CDR3 reads CATRKTSKGTGGNEQFF. The CDR3 nucleotides are TGTGCCACCAGAAAGACAAGTAAAGGTACAGGGGGCAATGAGCAGTTCTTC.

A few counts support this clonotype. The J gene is TRBJ2-3, the V gene TRBV11-2, with 9 nucleotides matching TRBD2. The CDR3 consists of 14 residues. From germline, CDR1 is SGHAT and CDR2 FQNNGV. V dropped 8 bases and J dropped 2; count of bases not matched to a gene: 5. CDR3 sequence reads: CASAGGRVTDTQYF. CDR3 in DNA: TGTGCCAGCGCGGGGGGGCGGGTCACAGATACGCAGTATTTT.

In its sample, this clonotype was seen a few times. The chain combines TRBV9 with TRBJ2-1; the match to TRBD2 covers 11 bases. The junction had 0 bases not matched to a gene; V was cut back by 3 bases and J by 7 bases. In germline, CDR1 is SGDLS, CDR2 YYNGEE. CDR3 length: 13 residues. In DNA, the CDR3 is TGTGCCAGCAGCGGGACTAGCGGGAATGAGCAGTTCTTC. This codes for CASSGTSGNEQFF.

This clonotype has a handful of counts. The V call is TRBV6-6, the J call TRBJ2-3, with TRBD2 matching 12 bases. The CDR3 contains 16 residues. The germline gives CDR1 MNHNY, CDR2 SVGAGI (reference sequence). V lost 5 bases and J lost 2; bases outside the gene matches: 5. DNA of the CDR3: TGTGCCAGCAGTCTTGGGACTAGCGGGTTCACAGATACGCAGTATTTT. Translating it yields CASSLGTSGFTDTQYF.